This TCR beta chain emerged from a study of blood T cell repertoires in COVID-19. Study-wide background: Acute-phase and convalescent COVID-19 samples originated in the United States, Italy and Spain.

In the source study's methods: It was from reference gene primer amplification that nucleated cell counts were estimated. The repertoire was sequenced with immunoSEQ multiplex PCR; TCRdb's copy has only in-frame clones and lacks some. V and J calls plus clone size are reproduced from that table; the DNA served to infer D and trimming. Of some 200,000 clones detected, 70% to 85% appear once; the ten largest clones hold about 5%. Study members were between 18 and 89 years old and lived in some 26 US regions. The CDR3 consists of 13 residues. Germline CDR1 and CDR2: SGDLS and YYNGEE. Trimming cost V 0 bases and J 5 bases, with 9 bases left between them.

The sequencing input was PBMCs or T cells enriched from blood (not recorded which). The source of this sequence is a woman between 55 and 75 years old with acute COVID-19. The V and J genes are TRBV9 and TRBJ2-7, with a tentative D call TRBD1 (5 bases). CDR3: CASSVAPGNEQYV. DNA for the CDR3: TGTGCCAGCAGCGTAGCTCCAGGGAACGAGCAGTACGTC.